The rows below give T cell receptor beta chains drawn from one sample of a study of blood T cell repertoires in COVID-19. The method was immunoSEQ multiplex PCR; TCRdb's version includes in-frame clones alone and lacks a portion of them. The repertoire includes 30,000 or so clones, 85% to 95% of them detected once, and roughly 0.93% sits in the top ten. The sequenced sample was peripheral blood. These receptors were collected from a male donor with active COVID-19. CDR3s include the opening cysteine and the closing phenylalanine or tryptophan. The order of the fields is D gene, J gene, V gene, clone size, CDR3 DNA, CDR3 protein. The D gene is left open where the match is weak. Rows give clone size only sometimes, using once, few, many, or a class for an expanded clone.

TRBD2,TRBJ2-3,TRBV7-2,-,TGTGCCAGCAGCCACACTAGCGGGGGATTCACAGATACGCAGTATTTT,CASSHTSGGFTDTQYF
TRBD2,TRBJ2-3,TRBV5-1,once,TGCGCCAGCAGCCCGGGACTAGCCGTCACAGATACGCAGTATTTT,CASSPGLAVTDTQYF
-,TRBJ1-2,TRBV6-1,-,TGTGCCAGCAGTGAGGGGACTCCACTAGGGGACTATGGCTACACCTTC,CASSEGTPLGDYGYTF
TRBD1,TRBJ1-1,TRBV19,-,TGTGCCAGTATTCAGGGGGGACACCGGGAGACTGAAGCTTTCTTT,CASIQGGHRETEAFF
TRBD1,TRBJ2-6,TRBV5-1,-,TGCGCCAGCAGCTTGGCGGGGACAGGGGTGCCGGGTGGGGCCAACGTCCTGACTTTC,CASSLAGTGVPGGANVLTF
-,TRBJ1-1,TRBV5-1,-,TGCGCCAGCAGCTTGTGGGGAGGGGGCACTGAAGCTTTCTTT,CASSLWGGGTEAFF
-,TRBJ1-2,TRBV6-2/TRBV6-3,-,TGTGCCAGCAGTTACACAGGGTCGTATGGCTACACCTTC,CASSYTGSYGYTF
-,TRBJ1-4,TRBV18,-,TGTGCCAGCTCACCTACCATATCACAGAGTAATGAAAAACTGTTTTTT,CASSPTISQSNEKLFF
TRBD2,TRBJ2-3,TRBV27,-,TGTGCCAGCAGTTTAGCGGGGGGGCCTAATACGCAGTATTTT,CASSLAGGPNTQYF
-,TRBJ2-3,TRBV6-6,-,TGTGCCAGCCAGCCTCGGACAGTGGATAGCACAGATACGCAGTATTTT,CASQPRTVDSTDTQYF
TRBD1,TRBJ1-2,TRBV19,-,TGTGCCAGTACTCCGGACAGGAACTATGGCTACACCTTC,CASTPDRNYGYTF
-,TRBJ1-2,TRBV9,-,TGTGCCAGCAGTGCGACGGGAAGTGGCTACACCTTC,CASSATGSGYTF
-,TRBJ1-2,TRBV6-5,once,TGTGCCAGCAGAAAGACAGTGAACTATGGCTACACCTTC,CASRKTVNYGYTF
TRBD2,TRBJ2-2,TRBV5-1,-,TGCGCCAGCAGCTTGGAACCACTTGGGGGGACTAGCGGGGCCGGGGAGCTGTTTTTT,CASSLEPLGGTSGAGELFF
TRBD1,TRBJ1-5,TRBV30,-,TGTGCCTGGAGTGCCGGGACAGGGGGCTGGCAGCCCCAGCATTTT,CAWSAGTGGWQPQHF
-,TRBJ1-1,TRBV6-5,-,TGTGCCAGCAGTTACTCCCAGGGGATGGGCACTGAAGCTTTCTTT,CASSYSQGMGTEAFF
-,TRBJ1-2,TRBV18,-,TGTGCCAGCTCACCGACACGCTCACAATCAACCTCTAACTATGGCTACACCTTC,CASSPTRSQSTSNYGYTF
TRBD1,TRBJ1-2,TRBV2,-,TGTGCCAGCAGCCCGACCCCACCGATGGGGACAGACTATGGCTACACCTTC,CASSPTPPMGTDYGYTF
-,TRBJ2-3,TRBV25-1,-,TGTGCCAGCAGTGAATGGGCGGGTGTCACAGATACGCAGTATTTT,CASSEWAGVTDTQYF
-,TRBJ1-4,TRBV4-3,-,TGCGCCAGCAGCCAGAGGGGTGGCGGGGCTGGTGAAAAACTGTTTTTT,CASSQRGGGAGEKLFF
-,TRBJ2-7,TRBV9,-,TGTGCCAGCAGCGTAGCCCCCGACAGACCCGAGCAGTACTTC,CASSVAPDRPEQYF
-,TRBJ1-3,TRBV5-6,-,TGTGCCAGCAGCTTTGTATCTGGAAACACCATATATTTT,CASSFVSGNTIYF
-,TRBJ1-2,TRBV11-2,-,TGTGCCAGCAGCTTTCGGGATGGCTACACCTTC,CASSFRDGYTF
TRBD2,TRBJ2-4,TRBV4-2,-,TGTGCCAGCAGCTCCGGGACTAGCGGGGGGGCTCTTCCTTACATTCAGTACTTC,CASSSGTSGGALPYIQYF
-,TRBJ2-2,TRBV18,-,TGTGCCAGCTCACCTCTGACCAGGGGCTCGGCCGGGGAGCTGTTTTTT,CASSPLTRGSAGELFF
TRBD2,TRBJ2-3,TRBV6-1,-,TGTGCCAGCAGTGAAGTGGGCGGGGGGATTTATACAGATACGCAGTATTTT,CASSEVGGGIYTDTQYF
-,TRBJ2-2,TRBV7-2,once,TGTGCCAGCAGCTTAGCCGGGACACCGAACACCGGGGAGCTGTTTTTT,CASSLAGTPNTGELFF
-,TRBJ2-4,TRBV7-2,-,TGTGCCAGCAGCTTAACCGGCAGAGGATCCTTAAACATTCAGTACTTC,CASSLTGRGSLNIQYF
-,TRBJ2-5,TRBV18,-,TGTGCCAGCTCAACGACTAGTCTGCGGGAGACCCAGTACTTC,CASSTTSLRETQYF
-,TRBJ1-1,TRBV20-1,-,TGCAGTGCTACTATGAACACTGAAGCTTTCTTT,CSATMNTEAFF
TRBD2,TRBJ2-2,TRBV5-1,once,TGCGCCAGCAGCCCGAATACGGGGGGGTGGAACACCGGGGAGCTGTTTTTT,CASSPNTGGWNTGELFF
-,TRBJ2-1,TRBV20-1,once,TGCAGTGCTAGTCAAAACAGTAATGAGCAGTTCTTC,CSASQNSNEQFF
TRBD2,TRBJ2-5,TRBV6-7,-,TGTGCCAGATTCCTTAGCGGGGGAGACCAAGAGACCCAGTACTTC,CARFLSGGDQETQYF
-,TRBJ2-7,TRBV18,-,TGTGCCAGCTCACCCCTAGACGAGCAGTACTTC,CASSPLDEQYF
-,TRBJ2-7,TRBV19,-,TGTGCCAGTAGCACCGCCCAGGGGGGCTCCTACGAGCAGTACTTC,CASSTAQGGSYEQYF
TRBD1,TRBJ2-5,TRBV5-1,-,TGCGCCAGCAGCTCAGGGACAGCCGGTTTGGAGACCCAGTACTTC,CASSSGTAGLETQYF
TRBD2,TRBJ2-5,TRBV6-1,once,TGTGCCAGCAGTGAAACGGGGCTAGCGGGGGTTTGGGAGACCCAGTACTTC,CASSETGLAGVWETQYF
-,TRBJ1-5,TRBV6-5,-,TGTGCCAGCAGGACACAGGGAAATAGCAATCAGCCCCAGCATTTT,CASRTQGNSNQPQHF
TRBD2,TRBJ2-1,TRBV11-2,-,TGTGCCAGCAGCTCAAGACGGGGGGGCCGCAATGAGCAGTTCTTC,CASSSRRGGRNEQFF
TRBD1,TRBJ2-7,TRBV18,-,TGTGCCAGCTCACCCCAGGACAGGGGGCCATACGAGCAGTACTTC,CASSPQDRGPYEQYF
-,TRBJ2-7,TRBV6-6,-,TGTGCCAGCAGACCGACAGGAGCATACTCCTACGAGCAGTACTTC,CASRPTGAYSYEQYF
TRBD2,TRBJ2-1,TRBV6-2/TRBV6-3,-,TGTGCCAGCAGTTACTCGGGCCCTAGCGGAGTTTACAATGAGCAGTTCTTC,CASSYSGPSGVYNEQFF
TRBD1,TRBJ1-2,TRBV25-1,-,TGTGCCAGCAGTGATACGGGACAGGGGCTTCGGGACTATGGCTACACCTTC,CASSDTGQGLRDYGYTF
TRBD1,TRBJ1-1,TRBV10-1,-,TGCGCCAGCAGTGAACAGGGGGCGACTGAAGCTTTCTTT,CASSEQGATEAFF
-,TRBJ1-1,TRBV5-5,-,TGTGCCAGCAAAACTGATGAAGTTCCCGCGACTGAAGCTTTCTTT,CASKTDEVPATEAFF
-,TRBJ2-5,TRBV11-3,-,TGTGCCAGCAGCACCAGGGTCCAAGAGACCCAGTACTTC,CASSTRVQETQYF
TRBD1,TRBJ1-2,TRBV6-6,-,TGTGCCAGCAGTAAGAATCAGGGGGCCGTTCGATATGGCTACACCTTC,CASSKNQGAVRYGYTF
-,TRBJ1-2,TRBV5-5,-,TGTGCCAGCAGCTTGGCGGCCAGGGCGGGAGCTAACTATGGCTACACCTTC,CASSLAARAGANYGYTF
-,TRBJ1-4,TRBV29-1,once,TGCAGCGTTAGAGTTGGGGGCATTAATGAAAAACTGTTTTTT,CSVRVGGINEKLFF
-,TRBJ1-6,TRBV6-1,-,TGTGCCAGCAGTGTGGGCCTCAGGGGCTCCTATAATTCACCCCTCCACTTT,CASSVGLRGSYNSPLHF
TRBD1,TRBJ1-3,TRBV10-3,-,TGTGCCATCAGTGAAGGGACAGGGTCTGGAAACACCATATATTTT,CAISEGTGSGNTIYF
-,TRBJ2-5,TRBV7-2,-,TGTGCCAGCAGCCCTGGGCCCGAAGAGACCCAGTACTTC,CASSPGPEETQYF
-,TRBJ2-2,TRBV29-1,-,TGCAGCGTTAATCAGGGAAACACCGGGGAGCTGTTTTTT,CSVNQGNTGELFF